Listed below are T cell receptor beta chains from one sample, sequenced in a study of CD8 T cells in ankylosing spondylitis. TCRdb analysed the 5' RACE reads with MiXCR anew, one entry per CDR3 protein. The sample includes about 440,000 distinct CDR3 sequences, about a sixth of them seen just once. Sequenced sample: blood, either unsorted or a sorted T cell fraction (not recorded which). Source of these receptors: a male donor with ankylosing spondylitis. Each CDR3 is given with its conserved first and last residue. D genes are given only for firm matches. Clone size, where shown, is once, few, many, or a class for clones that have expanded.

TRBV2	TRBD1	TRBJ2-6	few	CASSRGTGGTGANVLTF	TGTGCCAGCAGTAGAGGGACAGGGGGGACTGGGGCCAACGTCCTGACTTTC
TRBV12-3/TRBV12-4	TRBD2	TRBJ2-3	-	CASSWSATSGSPDTQYF	TGTGCCAGCAGTTGGTCGGCTACTAGCGGGAGCCCAGATACGCAGTATTTT
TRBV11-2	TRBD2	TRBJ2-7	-	CASSWGGASGVYEQYF	TGTGCCAGCAGCTGGGGGGGGGCTAGCGGGGTCTACGAGCAGTACTTC
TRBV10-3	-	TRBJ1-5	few	CAISDRGEGQPQHF	TGTGCCATCAGTGATCGAGGGGAGGGTCAGCCCCAGCATTTT
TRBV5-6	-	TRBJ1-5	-	CASSPGHLGGGNQPQHF	TGTGCCAGCAGCCCCGGACACTTAGGGGGGGGCAATCAGCCCCAGCATTTT
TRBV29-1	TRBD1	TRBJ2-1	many	CSVEKQGNYNEQFF	TGCAGCGTTGAAAAACAGGGGAACTACAATGAGCAGTTCTTC
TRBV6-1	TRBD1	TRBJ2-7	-	CASSRSGTGAWHEQYF	TGTGCCAGCAGCCGCTCCGGGACAGGTGCTTGGCACGAGCAGTACTTC
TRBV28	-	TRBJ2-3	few	CASARDTDTQYF	TGTGCCAGCGCCCGGGACACAGATACGCAGTATTTT
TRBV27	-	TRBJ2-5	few	CASSLSPRRMQETQYF	TGTGCCAGCAGTTTATCGCCCCGACGAATGCAAGAGACCCAGTACTTC
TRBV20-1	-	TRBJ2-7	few	CSAGSGGYLYEQYF	TGCAGTGCGGGGTCGGGGGGCTACCTATACGAGCAGTACTTC
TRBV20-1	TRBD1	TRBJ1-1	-	CSAEGQGSITEAFF	TGCAGTGCTGAAGGACAGGGTAGTATCACTGAAGCTTTCTTT
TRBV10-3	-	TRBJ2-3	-	CAISEPGALGRGTDTQYF	TGTGCCATCAGTGAGCCGGGGGCGCTTGGTAGGGGCACAGATACGCAGTATTTT
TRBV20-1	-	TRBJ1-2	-	CSARAIGNYGYTF	TGCAGTGCTAGAGCGATAGGGAACTATGGCTACACCTTC
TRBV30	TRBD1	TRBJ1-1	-	CAWRTGARNTEAFF	TGTGCCTGGAGGACAGGGGCGCGAAACACTGAAGCTTTCTTT
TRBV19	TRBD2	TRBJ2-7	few	CASRFSGGSYEQYF	TGTGCCAGTAGATTTAGCGGGGGCTCCTACGAGCAGTACTTC
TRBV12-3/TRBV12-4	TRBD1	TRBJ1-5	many	CASRQTGGNQPQHF	TGTGCCAGCAGACAAACAGGGGGCAATCAGCCCCAGCATTTT
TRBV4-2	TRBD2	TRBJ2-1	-	CASSHLLAGARNEQFF	TGTGCCAGCAGCCACTTACTAGCGGGGGCCCGAAATGAGCAGTTCTTC
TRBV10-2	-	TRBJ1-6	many	CASSEYRQSPLHF	TGCGCCAGCAGTGAGTACAGGCAGTCGCCCCTCCACTTT
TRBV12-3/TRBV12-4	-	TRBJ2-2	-	CASNFGTGELFF	TGTGCCAGCAACTTCGGGACCGGGGAGCTGTTTTTT
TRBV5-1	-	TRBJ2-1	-	CASSAQGYNEQFF	TGCGCCAGCAGCGCCCAGGGCTACAATGAGCAGTTCTTC
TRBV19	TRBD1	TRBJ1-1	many	CASSIWGQTNTEAFF	TGTGCCAGTAGTATTTGGGGACAGACGAACACTGAAGCTTTCTTT
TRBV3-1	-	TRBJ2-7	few	CASSQQTNEQYF	TGTGCCAGCAGCCAACAGACTAACGAGCAGTACTTC
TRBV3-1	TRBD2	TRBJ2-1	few	CASSVGAGGTYNEQFF	TGTGCCAGCAGTGTAGGAGCGGGAGGGACCTACAATGAGCAGTTCTTC
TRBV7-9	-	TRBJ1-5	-	CASSPGLGNQPQHF	TGTGCCAGTTCTCCGGGACTGGGCAATCAGCCCCAGCATTTT
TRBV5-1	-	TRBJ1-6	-	CASSFQPQDRRDSPLHF	TGCGCCAGCAGCTTCCAACCTCAGGACAGAAGAGATTCACCCCTCCACTTT
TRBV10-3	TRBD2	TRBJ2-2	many	CAIGLAGGTGELFF	TGTGCCATCGGCCTAGCGGGAGGCACCGGGGAGCTGTTTTTT
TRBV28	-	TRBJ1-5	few	CASSSSGSRQPQHF	TGTGCCAGCAGTTCATCAGGGAGTAGACAGCCCCAGCATTTT
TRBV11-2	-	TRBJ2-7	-	CASIHIRGPPGEQYF	TGTGCCAGCATCCACATCAGGGGCCCCCCCGGCGAGCAGTACTTC
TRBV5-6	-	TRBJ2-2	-	CASTPRWGHTNTGELFF	TGTGCCAGCACCCCAAGGTGGGGACACACGAACACCGGGGAGCTGTTTTTT
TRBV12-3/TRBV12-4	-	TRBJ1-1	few	CASTPRGSGTEAFF	TGTGCCAGCACCCCCCGGGGCTCCGGCACTGAAGCTTTCTTT
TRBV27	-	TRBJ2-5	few	CASSLYRSEETQYF	TGTGCCAGCAGTTTATACAGGTCCGAAGAGACCCAGTACTTC
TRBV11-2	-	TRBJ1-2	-	CASSLGRQNPYGYTF	TGTGCCAGCAGCTTAGGGAGACAGAACCCCTATGGCTACACCTTC
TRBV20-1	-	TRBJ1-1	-	CSARDGGGDEAFF	TGCAGTGCTAGAGATGGGGGGGGAGATGAAGCTTTCTTT
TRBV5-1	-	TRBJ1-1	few	CASSLDSRDPPGGAFF	TGCGCCAGCAGCTTGGATAGCAGGGACCCTCCGGGGGGAGCTTTCTTT
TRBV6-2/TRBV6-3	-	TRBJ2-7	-	CASSYSGAQYF	TGTGCCAGCAGTTACTCCGGGGCGCAGTACTTC